This passage covers 28 T cell receptor beta chains from one sample sequenced in a study of cytotoxic CD8 clonotypes in ibrutinib-treated CLL. The repertoire was sequenced with immunoSEQ multiplex PCR; TCRdb's copy has only in-frame clones and lacks some. The sample yields fewer than 400,000 clones, 67% seen once. Sequencing used PBMCs, obtained after 36 months of ibrutinib treatment. The receptor set was obtained from a human donor with chronic lymphocytic leukemia.

In its sample, this clone was seen a few times. The chain recombines TRBV11-2 with TRBJ2-3, with 9 nucleotides matching TRBD1. Germline CDR1 and CDR2: SGHAT and FQNNGV. The CDR3 totals 13 residues. V was clipped by 1 base and J by 8 bases; unmatched bases: 1. The CDR3 region is CASSLGTGATQYF. CDR3 nucleotide sequence: TGTGCCAGCAGCTTAGGGACAGGGGCTACGCAGTATTTT.

V is TRBV18 and J is TRBJ2-6; possibly TRBD1 for D (7 bases). The CDR3 runs 20 residues. Germline CDR1 is KGHSH and CDR2 is LQKENI. Trimming removed 3 bases at V and 3 bases at J, with 24 bases between. CDR3 sequence: CASSPEGAAWIGHGANVLTF. In nucleotides, the CDR3 is TGTGCCAGCTCACCGGAGGGGGCGGCCTGGATAGGGCATGGGGCCAACGTCCTGACTTTC.

This chain uses TRBV7-3 with TRBJ2-5, with 10 bases aligning to TRBD2. The CDR3 runs to 15 residues. In germline, CDR1 is SGHTA, CDR2 FQGTGA. V dropped 5 bases and J dropped 1; count of bases not matched to a gene: 4. The CDR3 spells CASSPVAGGQETQYF. The CDR3 DNA reads as TGTGCCAGCAGCCCTGTAGCGGGGGGCCAAGAGACCCAGTACTTC.

This chain uses TRBV5-1 with TRBJ2-3; D is unclear. Trimming removed 0 bases from V and 2 bases from J, with 7 bases in between. Germline V gene lookup returns CDR1 SGHRS and CDR2 YFSETQ. The CDR3 loop spans 14 amino acids. The chain's CDR3 is CASSLEVHTDTQYF. The CDR3 DNA sequence: TGCGCCAGCAGCTTGGAAGTCCACACAGATACGCAGTATTTT.

This clone turned up a few times. V is TRBV19 and J is TRBJ2-5; 8 nucleotides match TRBD1. CDR1 and CDR2 from the germline V gene are LNHDA and SQIVND (reference sequence). This CDR3 is 14 amino acids long. With 6 bases clipped from V and 5 bases from J, the junction kept 8 bases outside the gene matches. The CDR3 protein is CASSGDRRVETQYF. The CDR3 region has the DNA TGTGCCAGTAGCGGGGACAGGCGTGTGGAGACCCAGTACTTC.

This clone was counted between two and nine times. The rearrangement links TRBV10-3 to TRBJ2-7, with TRBD2 identical over 11 bases. This CDR3 is built from 16 residues. V trimming: 4 bases; J trimming: 1 base; junction bases outside the gene matches: 6. CDR1 and CDR2 from the germline V gene are ENHRY and SYGVKD. CDR3 loop: CAISGSSGGQSYEQYF. DNA for the CDR3: TGTGCCATCAGTGGGTCTAGCGGGGGGCAGTCCTACGAGCAGTACTTC.

The chain has TRBV10-3 and TRBJ1-3; D is unresolved. The CDR3 is 15 residues long. Germline CDR1 and CDR2: ENHRY and SYGVKD. Deletions cut 2 bases from V and 1 base from J, with 9 bases between. The CDR3 reads CAISEIPQSGNTIYF. The CDR3 DNA is TGTGCCATCAGTGAGATCCCGCAGTCTGGAAACACCATATATTTT.

This clone was seen a handful of times. Its ends do not fully match the called genes, so a read error is possible. This chain connects TRBV18 to TRBJ2-4; 9 nucleotides agree with TRBD2. CDR3 length equals 12 residues. Per the germline V gene, CDR1 is KGHSH and CDR2 is LQKENI. The CDR3 sequence: CASSSSSGIRDF. The CDR3 DNA follows: TGTGCCAGCTCATCATCTAGCGGGATTAGGGACTTC.

This chain connects TRBV6-1 to TRBJ1-5; D remains unclear. The CDR3 consists of 16 residues. With 0 bases removed from V and 0 bases from J, the gap between germline ends came to 9 bases. The germline gives CDR1 MNHNS, CDR2 SASEGT. The CDR3 region is CASSEASGYSNQPQHF. Here the CDR3 DNA reads TGTGCCAGCAGTGAAGCGAGTGGTTATAGCAATCAGCCCCAGCATTTT.

The J gene is TRBJ2-3, the V gene TRBV15; D perhaps matches TRBD2 (6 bases). The CDR3 has 16 amino acids. Germline V lookup: CDR1 LNHNV, CDR2 YYDKDF (reference sequence). With 0 bases removed from V and 4 bases from J, the gap between germline ends came to 14 bases. The CDR3 spells CATSRDEVGGADTQYF. In nucleotides, the CDR3 is TGTGCCACCAGCAGAGATGAGGTGGGGGGAGCAGATACGCAGTATTTT.

V usage is TRBV10-3 and J usage is TRBJ1-5; no clear D gene. The germline V gene has CDR1 ENHRY and CDR2 SYGVKD. V gave up 6 bases and J gave up 7 bases, with 13 bases separating them. This CDR3 is built from 13 residues. The CDR3 loop is CAIRVGLHQPQHF. CDR3 nucleotides: TGTGCCATCAGGGTCGGGCTCCACCAGCCCCAGCATTTT.

Notes on this clone: This CDR3 is also generated by other DNA sequences in the sample. This chain connects TRBV9 to TRBJ2-3; no clear D. The germline V and J ends were trimmed by 0 bases and 2 bases, with 4 bases remaining between them. Germline assignment: CDR1 SGDLS and CDR2 YYNGEE. This CDR3 is 13 amino acids long. In DNA, the CDR3 is TGTGCCAGCAGCGTAGACGACACAGATACGCAGTATTTT. Protein sequence: CASSVDDTDTQYF.

The chain couples TRBV7-2 to TRBJ2-5; 10 bases are a match to TRBD1. Germline V lookup: CDR1 SGHTA, CDR2 FQGNSA. The V segment lost 5 bases and the J segment 5 bases; nucleotides outside the gene matches: 8. The CDR3 loop spans 15 amino acids. In DNA, the CDR3 is TGTGCCAGCAGCCCCGGACAGGGGGGGTCGGAGACCCAGTACTTC. It translates to CASSPGQGGSETQYF.

The chain is built from TRBV5-1 and TRBJ2-5; D may be TRBD2 (5 bases). The V end was cut by 4 bases, the J end by 1 base, with 17 bases between. The CDR3 has 16 residues. Germline CDR1 and CDR2: SGHRS and YFSETQ. This CDR3 reads CASSPGLALTQETQYF. In DNA, the CDR3 is TGCGCCAGCAGCCCTGGACTGGCCCTCACCCAAGAGACCCAGTACTTC.

The chain uses TRBV4-3 and TRBJ2-7; 7 nucleotides line up with TRBD1. Germline trimming cut 0 bases from V and 3 bases from J; bases unmatched to any gene: 5. CDR3 length: 15 amino acids. The germline CDR1 and CDR2 sequences are LGHNA and YSLEER. CDR3 protein: CASSQDPGGYYEQYF. The DNA for the CDR3 is TGCGCCAGCAGCCAAGATCCAGGGGGATACTACGAGCAGTACTTC.

This CDR3 reads CASSQDWSYGYTF. CDR3 coding DNA: TGCGCCAGCAGCCAAGATTGGAGCTATGGCTACACCTTC. The chain couples TRBV4-3 to TRBJ1-2, with D hard to call. The germline V gene encodes CDR1 LGHNA and CDR2 YSLEER. The CDR3 is 13 residues long. V was clipped by 0 bases and J by 4 bases, with 6 bases between them.

The chain uses TRBV5-1 and TRBJ1-2, with D uncertain. V lost 0 bases, J lost 3 bases, and 12 bases lay in between. The V gene's germline CDR1 is SGHRS and CDR2 YFSETQ. The CDR3 consists of 15 residues. The CDR3 nucleotides read TGCGCCAGCAGCTTGGCCCCGGACTACCACTATGGCTACACCTTC. It translates to CASSLAPDYHYGYTF.

The rearrangement links TRBV5-6 to TRBJ2-5, with TRBD2 as a possible D gene (7 bases). Germline V gene lookup returns CDR1 SGHDT and CDR2 YYEEEE. The CDR3 extends over 14 amino acids. Trimming removed 2 bases at V and 4 bases at J, with 12 bases between. Written as DNA, the CDR3 is TGTGCCAGCAGCTTACGGGGGGCCGGAGAGACCCAGTACTTC. Amino acids: CASSLRGAGETQYF. Complete variable domain (other parts from reference TRBV5-6 and TRBJ2-5): DAGVTQSPTHLIKTRGQQVTLRCSPKSGHDTVSWYQQALGQGPQFIFQYYEEEERQRGNFPDRFSGHQFPNYSSELNVNALLLGDSALYLCASSLRGAGETQYFGPGTRLLVL.

J is TRBJ2-7 and V is TRBV29-1; the D gene is possibly TRBD1 (5 bases). The CDR3 is made up of 13 amino acids. Germline V gene data show CDR1 as SQVTM and CDR2 as ANQGSEA. Trimming left V 6 bases short and J 2 bases short, with 14 bases between. The CDR3 DNA follows: TGCAGCGTCCTCGTGACAGCTACCTACGAGCAGTACTTC. It is translated as CSVLVTATYEQYF.

V usage is TRBV11-3 and J usage is TRBJ2-7; possibly TRBD1 for D (6 bases). Germline CDR1 reads SGHNT; CDR2 reads YENEEA. This CDR3 is 13 amino acids long. Between the trimmed V and J ends, which lost 5 bases and 5 bases, there was a span of 13 bases. CDR3 amino acids: CASSDVGTHEQYF. The DNA of the CDR3 is TGTGCCAGCAGCGACGTAGGGACACACGAGCAGTACTTC.

Only one count was recorded for this clone. This chain links TRBV29-1 with TRBJ2-5; D assignment may be TRBD1 or TRBD2 (6 bases each). Germline V gene data show CDR1 as SQVTM and CDR2 as ANQGSEA. With 0 bases removed from V and 2 bases from J, the gap between germline ends came to 22 bases. This CDR3 is 18 amino acids long. CDR3 sequence reads: CSVEDPSDGGRLQETQYF. The CDR3 DNA follows: TGCAGCGTTGAAGACCCCAGTGATGGGGGGCGCCTACAAGAGACCCAGTACTTC. Full variable domain (missing parts from reference TRBV29-1 and TRBJ2-5): SAVISQKPSRDICQRGTSLTIQCQVDSQVTMMFWYRQQPGQSLTLIATANQGSEATYESGFVIDKFPISRPNLTFSTLTVSNMSPEDSSIYLCSVEDPSDGGRLQETQYFGPGTRLLVL.

This chain joins TRBV27 and TRBJ2-1; the match to TRBD2 covers 7 bases. Germline V gene data show CDR1 as MNHEY and CDR2 as SMNVEV (reference sequence). CDR3 length: 15 residues. J was trimmed by 0 bases and V by 7 bases; bases with no gene match: 6. The CDR3 DNA reads as TGTGCCAGCACACGACTAGCAGGCTCCTACAATGAGCAGTTCTTC. Its protein product is CASTRLAGSYNEQFF.

This clone was seen only a few times. The chain links TRBV7-9 to TRBJ1-1; no clear D. The ends were cut back, 1 base at V and 0 bases at J, with 3 bases in the middle. This CDR3 is built from 13 residues. Looked up from germline, CDR1 is SEHNR and CDR2 is FQNEAQ (reference sequence). The CDR3 reads CASSLVLNTEAFF. CDR3 in DNA: TGTGCCAGCAGCTTAGTTCTGAACACTGAAGCTTTCTTT.

The CDR3 reads CASSLGGDTQYF. In DNA, the CDR3 is TGCGCCAGCAGCTTGGGCGGGGATACGCAGTATTTT. The rearrangement joins TRBV5-1 to TRBJ2-3; the D gene is possibly TRBD2 (5 bases). This CDR3 is 12 amino acids long. The ends were cut back, 0 bases at V and 6 bases at J, with 5 bases in the middle. CDR1 and CDR2 (germline): SGHRS, YFSETQ.

This chain's CDR3 is CASSLGGSGRFDTEAFF. The CDR3 nucleotides are TGTGCCAGCAGCTTAGGGGGTTCGGGGAGGTTCGACACTGAAGCTTTCTTT. The chain employs TRBV7-2 and TRBJ1-1; D is ambiguous. V shed 1 base and J shed 3 bases, with 18 bases lying between them. The CDR3 runs 17 residues. CDR1 and CDR2 from the germline V gene are SGHTA and FQGNSA.

The chain combines TRBV7-9 with TRBJ1-3, with D possibly being TRBD1 (5 bases). The CDR3 is 15 amino acids. Trimming left V 4 bases short and J 1 base short, with 11 bases between. Looked up from germline, CDR1 is SEHNR and CDR2 is FQNEAQ (reference sequence). CDR3 residues: CASSSTGLSGNTIYF. In DNA, the CDR3 is TGTGCCAGCAGCTCTACAGGCCTTTCTGGAAACACCATATATTTT. The full variable domain, rest sourced from reference TRBV7-9 and TRBJ1-3, is DTGVSQNPRHKITKRGQNVTFRCDPISEHNRLYWYRQTLGQGPEFLTYFQNEAQLEKSRLLSDRFSAERPKGSFSTLEIQRTEQGDSAMYLCASSSTGLSGNTIYFGEGSWLTVV.

The genes are TRBV11-2 and TRBJ1-1, with D unclear. The CDR3 loop spans 13 amino acids. The V gene lost 5 bases and the J gene lost 8 bases, with 15 bases spanning the gap. The germline V gene encodes CDR1 SGHAT and CDR2 FQNNGV. Here the CDR3 DNA reads TGTGCCAGCAGCCCCCAAAGCCGGGCGGAAGCTTTCTTT. Its protein is CASSPQSRAEAFF.

This chain links TRBV29-1 with TRBJ2-1; maybe TRBD1 (6 bases). V was clipped by 7 bases and J by 7 bases, with 29 bases between them. The CDR3 runs 17 residues. CDR1 is SQVTM and CDR2 is ANQGSEA in the germline V gene. CDR3 bases: TGCAGCGCCCCCCATGGGCAGGGGCGCACCCTAAGGAATGAGCAGTTCTTC. Translating it yields CSAPHGQGRTLRNEQFF.